Below, one TCR beta chain is given with its context. Sequenced by immunoSEQ multiplex PCR; TCRdb stores in-frame clones only, minus some. The repertoire consists of 130,000 to 150,000 clones, with about 80% occurring once and the leading ten covering roughly 8.6%. This entry is derived from a study of blood T cell repertoires in COVID-19. The overall study: Spain, Italy and the United States supplied samples that represented acute and convalescent COVID-19. T cells, B-cell-depleted T cells, or PBMCs supplied cDNA or gDNA.

The CDR3 spans 16 residues. Trimming pared 4 bases from V and 3 bases from J, leaving 18 bases between. Germline loops: CDR1 SGHRS, CDR2 YFSETQ. This TCR was recovered from a woman at least 80 years old in a cohort sampled during active or convalescent COVID-19. Sequenced sample: peripheral blood. V usage is TRBV5-1 and J usage is TRBJ2-3; D perhaps matches TRBD1 (5 bases). The CDR3 spells CASSPNVGVGTDTQYF. CDR3 in DNA: TGCGCCAGCAGCCCAAACGTAGGGGTTGGAACAGATACGCAGTATTTT.